The following is a TCR beta chain sequence with its context. This record comes from a study of control samples from healthy donors and cancer patients. Profiling relied on immunoSEQ multiplex PCR, and the TCRdb table lists in-frame clones only, not all of them. The table has around 99,000 clones, about 89% seen once; the top ten hold approximately 18%. The source material was blood. The receptor was derived from a woman aged 50 to 60 in good health.

This CDR3 reads CASSTRQGGYTF. The CDR3 coding sequence is TGTGCCAGCAGTACCCGGCAGGGAGGCTACACCTTC. V and J are TRBV12-3 or TRBV12-4 and TRBJ1-2, with TRBD1 as a possible D gene (5 bases). V lost 5 bases, J lost 8 bases, and 12 bases lay in between. This CDR3 comprises 12 residues.